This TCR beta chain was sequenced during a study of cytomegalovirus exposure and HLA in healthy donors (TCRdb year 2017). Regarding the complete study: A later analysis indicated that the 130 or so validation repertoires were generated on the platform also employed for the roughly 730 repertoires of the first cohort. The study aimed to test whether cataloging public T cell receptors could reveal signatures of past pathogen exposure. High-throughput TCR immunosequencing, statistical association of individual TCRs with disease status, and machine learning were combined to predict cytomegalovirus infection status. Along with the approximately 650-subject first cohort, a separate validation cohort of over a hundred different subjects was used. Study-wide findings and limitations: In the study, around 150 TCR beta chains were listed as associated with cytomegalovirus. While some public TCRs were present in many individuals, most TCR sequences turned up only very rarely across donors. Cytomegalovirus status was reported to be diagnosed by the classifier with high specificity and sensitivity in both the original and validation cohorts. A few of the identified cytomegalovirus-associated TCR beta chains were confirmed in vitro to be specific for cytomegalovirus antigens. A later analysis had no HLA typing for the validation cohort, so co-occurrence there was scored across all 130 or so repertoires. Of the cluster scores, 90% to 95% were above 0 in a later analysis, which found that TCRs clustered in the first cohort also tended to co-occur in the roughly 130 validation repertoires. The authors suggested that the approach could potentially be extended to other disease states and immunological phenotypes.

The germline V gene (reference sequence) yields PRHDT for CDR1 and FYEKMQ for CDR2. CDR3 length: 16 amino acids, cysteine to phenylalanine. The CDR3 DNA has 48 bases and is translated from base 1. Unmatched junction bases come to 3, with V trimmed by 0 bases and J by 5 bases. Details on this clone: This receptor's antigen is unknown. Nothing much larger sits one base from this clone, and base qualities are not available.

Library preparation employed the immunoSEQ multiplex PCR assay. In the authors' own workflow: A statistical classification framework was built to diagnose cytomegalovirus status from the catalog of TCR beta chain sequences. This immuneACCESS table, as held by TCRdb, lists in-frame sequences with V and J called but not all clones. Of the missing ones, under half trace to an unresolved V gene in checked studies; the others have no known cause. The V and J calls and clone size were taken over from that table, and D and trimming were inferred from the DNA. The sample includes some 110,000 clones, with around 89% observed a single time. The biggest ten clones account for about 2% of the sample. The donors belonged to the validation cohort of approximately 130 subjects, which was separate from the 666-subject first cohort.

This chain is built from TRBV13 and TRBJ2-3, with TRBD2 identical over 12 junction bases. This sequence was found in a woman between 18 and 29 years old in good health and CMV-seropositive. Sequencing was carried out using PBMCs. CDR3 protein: CASSLGGLAGGDTQYF. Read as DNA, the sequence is TGTGCCAGCAGCTTAGGGGGACTAGCGGGTGGAGATACGCAGTATTTT. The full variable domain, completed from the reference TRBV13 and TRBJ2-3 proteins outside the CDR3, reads AAGVIQSPRHLIKEKRETATLKCYPIPRHDTVYWYQQGPGQDPQFLISFYEKMQSDKGSIPDRFSAQQFSDYHSELNMSSLELGDSALYFCASSLGGLAGGDTQYFGPGTRLTVL.